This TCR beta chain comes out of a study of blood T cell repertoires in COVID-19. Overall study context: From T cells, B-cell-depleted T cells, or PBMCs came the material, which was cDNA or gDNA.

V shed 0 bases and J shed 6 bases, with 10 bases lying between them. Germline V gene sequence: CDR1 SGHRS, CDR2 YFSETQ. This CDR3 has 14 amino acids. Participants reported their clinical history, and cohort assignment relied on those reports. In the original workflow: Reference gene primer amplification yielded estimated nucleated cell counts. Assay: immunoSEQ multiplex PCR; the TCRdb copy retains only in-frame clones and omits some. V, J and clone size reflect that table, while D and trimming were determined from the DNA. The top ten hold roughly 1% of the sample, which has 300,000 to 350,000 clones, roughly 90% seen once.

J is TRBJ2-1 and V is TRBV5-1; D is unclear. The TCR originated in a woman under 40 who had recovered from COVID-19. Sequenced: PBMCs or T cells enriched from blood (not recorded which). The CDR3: CASSLATAGNEQFF. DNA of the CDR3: TGCGCCAGCAGCTTGGCGACTGCCGGCAATGAGCAGTTCTTC.